The T cell receptor (beta chain) under discussion was sequenced for a study of T cell repertoires in ileal Crohn's disease. At the level of the study: About half of patients got postoperative therapy: about twelve thiopurines, approximately 18 anti-TNF.

The time point denotes: inflamed ileum from the surgical specimen. Here immunoSEQ multiplex PCR was the method, and the copy in TCRdb shows in-frame clones only, minus some. This repertoire shows 9,500 to 11,000 clones, more than 75% found once; its top ten account for 9% to 9.5%. Sequencing was performed on ileal tissue. This sequence was found in an adult with Crohn's disease.

The CDR3 DNA reads as TGTGCCAGTGCGGACAGGGACGGGATACCTGGCTATGGCTACACCTTC. Translating it yields CASADRDGIPGYGYTF. The chain joins TRBV2 to TRBJ1-2; 8 nucleotides match TRBD1. The V gene end was trimmed by 9 bases and the J gene end by 4 bases; junction bases not matched to a gene: 16. There are 16 residues in the CDR3. Germline V gene lookup returns CDR1 SNHLY and CDR2 FYNNEI.